This T cell receptor beta chain was sequenced for a study of type 1 regulatory T cells. Study background: An in vitro protocol generated T-allo10, a Tr1-enriched, alloantigen-specific CD4 T cell product.

The junction had 6 bases not matched to a gene; V was cut back by 1 base and J by 1 base. The CDR3 length is 17 residues. The germline CDR1 and CDR2 sequences are KGHSH and LQKENI. To note about this clonotype: Its antigen is undetermined.

TCRdb fed the reads into MiXCR, producing one record per CDR3 protein. The table records fewer than 25,000 distinct CDR3 sequences, approximately 72% of them present only once. The graft donor-derived T-allo10 cells reportedly recognize host alloantigens, are anergic, and suppress alloantigen-specifically. This clonotype was obtained from a human donor in good health. Sequenced sample: cultured T cells, either the whole culture or a sorted T cell fraction (not recorded which). Regarding subset: Tr1-enriched cell product generated in vitro against host alloantigens. J is TRBJ2-3 and V is TRBV18; TRBD2 matches 9 bases. CDR3 DNA: TGTGCCAGCTCACCACTAGTACGCGGGGGGGGCACAGATACGCAGTATTTT. Translating it yields CASSPLVRGGGTDTQYF.